This T cell receptor (beta chain) was identified in a study of T cell responses to AZD1222 COVID-19 vaccine. Study in general: Second-dose recipients at about 4 or about 12 weeks were treated as one pooled group.

Study results and limitations: Nearly half of unique spike-specific TCRs reportedly avoided B.1.351 and B.1.1.7 mutated regions. Donor demographics were predominantly white British with a female majority; clonal diversity may be underestimated. Only a handful of individuals given AZD1222 were seropositive at baseline.

Germline loops: CDR1 MNHEY, CDR2 SVGAGI. The V end was cut by 0 bases, the J end by 0 bases, with 12 bases between. The CDR3 loop spans 16 amino acids. A word on this clone: Its antigen is unidentified.

This table comes from immunoSEQ multiplex PCR, and its TCRdb copy is limited to in-frame clones, with some not included. The sample yields some 110,000 clones, approximately 90% seen once. The TCR comes from an adult in good health. V is TRBV6-5 and J is TRBJ2-7; possible D gene TRBD1, 6 bases. The specimen was peripheral blood, collected on day 0 of AZD1222 vaccination. The CDR3: CASSYSGQGFSYEQYF. DNA of the CDR3: TGTGCCAGCAGTTACTCGGGGCAGGGGTTCTCCTACGAGCAGTACTTC.